This TCR beta chain appears in the sequencing data of a study of cytomegalovirus exposure and HLA in healthy donors. In the PCR, 60 Vbeta and 13 Jbeta primers were used. Sequencing was performed with immunoSEQ multiplex PCR; in TCRdb, only in-frame clones are kept and a portion is missing. The sample includes around 250,000 clones, 70% to 90% of them seen just once. Per germline, CDR1 MNHNS and CDR2 SASEGT. Deletions cut 6 bases from V and 3 bases from J, with 6 bases between. This CDR3 spans 12 amino acids. Only one count was recorded for this clone. This chain connects TRBV6-1 to TRBJ1-5, with D perhaps matching TRBD1 (5 bases). The sequence derives from a woman aged 60-75 years in good health and CMV-seropositive. Sequencing input: PBMCs. The CDR3 DNA follows: TGTGCCAGCAGGGACATCAATCAGCCCCAGCATTTT. It codes for CASRDINQPQHF.